This T cell receptor beta chain appears in the sequencing data of a study of T cells in Graves' hyperthyroidism and ophthalmopathy. Study in general: Blood was drawn when the patient was first diagnosed and still untreated. Study-level results: Stable hyperthyroidism was told apart from ophthalmopathy by a model built on 13 V-J features. Progression to ophthalmopathy was predicted a median of approximately 6.4 months early.

Amplification of TCR beta CDR3 regions used RNA as the template. The HTBI primer set drove a first-round RT-PCR of the TCR CDR3. TCRdb re-analysed the multiplex PCR reads in MiXCR, keeping a single row per CDR3 protein. This sample carries over 250,000 distinct CDR3 sequences, approximately 15% of them seen once, and the ten largest clones take about 50%. About this clonotype: What it recognizes is unknown. Compared with germline, one end of the junction differs, possibly owing to a read error.

Approximately 10 ml of fresh peripheral blood supplied the PBMCs. The sample consisted of blood. This TCR was sampled from a woman in her sixties or seventies with Graves' ophthalmopathy.

CDR3 in amino acids: CAGSQSKSGNEQFF. The CDR3 nucleotides are TGTGCCGGCAGCCAATCTAAATCAGGTAATGAGCAGTTCTTC. This sequence joins TRBV3-1 and TRBJ2-1, with no clear D. Per the germline V gene, CDR1 is LGHDT and CDR2 is YNNKEL (reference sequence). CDR3 length equals 14 residues.